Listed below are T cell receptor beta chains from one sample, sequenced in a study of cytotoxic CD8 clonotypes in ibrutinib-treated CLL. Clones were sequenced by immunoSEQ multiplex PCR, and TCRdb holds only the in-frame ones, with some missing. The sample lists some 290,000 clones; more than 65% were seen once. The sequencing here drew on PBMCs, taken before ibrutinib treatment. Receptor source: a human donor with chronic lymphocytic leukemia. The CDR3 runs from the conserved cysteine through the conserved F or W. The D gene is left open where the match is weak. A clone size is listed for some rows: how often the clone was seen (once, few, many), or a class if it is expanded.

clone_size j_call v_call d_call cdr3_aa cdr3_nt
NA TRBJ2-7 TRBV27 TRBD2 CASSTNSPGLAGFYEQYF TGTGCCAGCAGTACCAATTCCCCCGGACTAGCGGGATTCTACGAGCAGTACTTC
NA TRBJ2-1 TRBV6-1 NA CASIPNRAGYNEQFF TGTGCCAGCATACCTAATAGGGCAGGGTACAATGAGCAGTTCTTC
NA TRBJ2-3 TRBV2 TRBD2 CASSTSGSTDTQYF TGTGCCAGCAGTACTAGCGGATCCACAGATACGCAGTATTTT
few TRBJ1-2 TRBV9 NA CASSGQDSNYGYTF TGTGCCAGCAGCGGCCAGGACAGTAACTATGGCTACACCTTC
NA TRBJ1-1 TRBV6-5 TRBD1 CASSYSRVDRGEAFF TGTGCCAGCAGTTACTCCAGAGTCGACAGGGGTGAAGCTTTCTTT
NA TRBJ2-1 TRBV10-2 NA CATAGTGRNEQFF TGCGCCACCGCCGGGACTGGGCGGAATGAGCAGTTCTTC
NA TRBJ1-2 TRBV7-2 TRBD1 CASRGTGWDGYTF TGTGCCAGCAGGGGGACAGGGTGGGATGGCTACACCTTC
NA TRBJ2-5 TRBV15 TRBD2 CATSRDLTSGLETQYF TGTGCCACCAGCAGAGACTTGACTAGCGGCCTAGAGACCCAGTACTTC
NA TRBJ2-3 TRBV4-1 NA CASSQEGGASTDTQYF TGCGCCAGCAGCCAAGAGGGCGGAGCTAGCACAGATACGCAGTATTTT
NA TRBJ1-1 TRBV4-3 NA CASSQETANTEAFF TGCGCCAGCAGCCAAGAGACAGCGAACACTGAAGCTTTCTTT
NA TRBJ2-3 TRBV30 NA CAWTTIRGPTDTQYF TGTGCCTGGACAACCATCAGAGGTCCCACAGATACGCAGTATTTT
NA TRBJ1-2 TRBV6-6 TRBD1 CASSQTGGAYGYTF TGTGCCAGCAGCCAGACAGGGGGCGCGTATGGCTACACCTTC
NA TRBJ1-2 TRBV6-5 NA CASSYSRIGGYTF TGTGCCAGCAGTTACTCACGGATTGGTGGCTACACCTTC
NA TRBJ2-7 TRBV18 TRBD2 CASSLGLAGAGSYEQYF TGTGCCAGCTCACTGGGACTAGCGGGAGCAGGTTCCTACGAGCAGTACTTC
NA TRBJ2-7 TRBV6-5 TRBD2 CASSYDAGAYEQYF TGTGCCAGCAGTTACGACGCGGGAGCCTACGAGCAGTACTTC
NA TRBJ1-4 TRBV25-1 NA CASSEKEAGPYNEKLFF TGTGCCAGCAGTGAAAAGGAAGCGGGACCATATAATGAAAAACTGTTTTTT
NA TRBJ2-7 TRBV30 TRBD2 CAWRTSGSSYEQYF TGTGCCTGGAGGACCAGCGGGAGTTCCTACGAGCAGTACTTC
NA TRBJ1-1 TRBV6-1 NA CASSEFDEDTEAFF TGTGCCAGCAGTGAATTTGATGAAGACACTGAAGCTTTCTTT
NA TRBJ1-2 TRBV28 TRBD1 CASSLRDRSFGYTF TGTGCCAGCAGTTTAAGGGACAGGTCTTTCGGCTACACCTTC
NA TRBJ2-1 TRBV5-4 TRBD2 CASRPGLDMWNEQFF TGTGCCAGCAGACCCGGACTAGATATGTGGAATGAGCAGTTCTTC
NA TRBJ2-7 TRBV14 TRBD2 CASSHLSSGRGHEQYF TGTGCCAGCAGCCATCTGTCTAGCGGGAGGGGCCACGAGCAGTACTTC
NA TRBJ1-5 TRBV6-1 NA CASSEQAVSNQPQHF TGTGCCAGCAGTGAACAGGCGGTCTCCAATCAGCCCCAGCATTTT
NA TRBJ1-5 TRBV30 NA CAWNRDNNQPQHF TGTGCCTGGAACCGGGACAACAATCAGCCCCAGCATTTT
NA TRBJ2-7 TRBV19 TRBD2 CASRTSGRAYEQYF TGTGCCAGTAGAACTAGCGGGAGGGCCTACGAGCAGTACTTC
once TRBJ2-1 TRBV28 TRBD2 CASTLLAGGPGEQFF TGTGCCAGCACGCTTCTAGCGGGAGGGCCAGGAGAGCAGTTCTTC
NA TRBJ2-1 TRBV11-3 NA CASSLVGVHNEQFF TGTGCCAGCAGCTTAGTGGGCGTCCACAATGAGCAGTTCTTC
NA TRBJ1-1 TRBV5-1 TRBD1 CASSGGQPGGEAFF TGCGCCAGCAGCGGGGGACAGCCGGGTGGTGAAGCTTTCTTT
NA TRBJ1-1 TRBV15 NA CATSSPGSMNTEAFF TGTGCCACCAGCTCCCCGGGCAGCATGAACACTGAAGCTTTCTTT
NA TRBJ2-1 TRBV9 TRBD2 CASSALGTSGSRNEQFF TGTGCCAGCAGCGCGCTCGGGACTAGCGGGAGTAGGAATGAGCAGTTCTTC
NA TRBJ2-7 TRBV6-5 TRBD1 CASSTDPGGSYEQYF TGTGCCAGCAGTACCGACCCAGGGGGATCCTACGAGCAGTACTTC
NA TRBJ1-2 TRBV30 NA CAWRGWAPAAGYTF TGTGCCTGGAGGGGGTGGGCCCCCGCGGCAGGCTACACCTTC
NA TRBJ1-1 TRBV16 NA CASSHQGATDAAFF TGTGCCAGCAGCCACCAAGGTGCCACCGATGCAGCTTTCTTT
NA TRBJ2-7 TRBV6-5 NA CASSYSIEARGEQYF TGTGCCAGCAGTTACTCTATTGAAGCGCGGGGCGAGCAGTACTTC
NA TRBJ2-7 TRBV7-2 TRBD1 CASSLGGQASSYEQYF TGTGCCAGCAGCTTAGGTGGACAGGCGAGCTCCTACGAGCAGTACTTC
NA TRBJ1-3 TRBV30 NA CAWSVAGAGNTIYF TGTGCCTGGAGTGTGGCAGGGGCTGGAAACACCATATATTTT
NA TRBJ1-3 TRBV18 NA CASSLSPISGNTIYF TGTGCCAGCTCATTAAGCCCTATCTCTGGAAACACCATATATTTT
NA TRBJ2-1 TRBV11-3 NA CASSLGQGRREYDEQFF TGTGCCAGCAGCTTAGGTCAGGGCCGGAGGGAATATGATGAGCAGTTCTTC
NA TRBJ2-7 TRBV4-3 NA CASSQQASSYEQYF TGCGCCAGCAGCCAGCAGGCCAGCTCCTACGAGCAGTACTTC
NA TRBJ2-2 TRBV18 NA CASSPDQNTGELFF TGTGCCAGCTCACCCGACCAGAACACCGGGGAGCTGTTTTTT